The entry below describes one T cell receptor (beta chain). Authors' analysis steps: Reference gene primer amplification in the assay estimated nucleated cell counts. The table came from immunoSEQ multiplex PCR; TCRdb's copy has only in-frame clones and leaves some out. That table furnishes V, J and clone size, whereas the DNA furnished D and trimming. The data show about 110,000 clones, 65% to 75% seen once. The CDR3 sequence is 15 residues long. The ends lost 5 bases at V and 6 bases at J; junction bases unmatched: 13. CDR1 and CDR2 from the germline V gene are SGHVS and FQNEAQ. This entry comes from a study of blood T cell repertoires in COVID-19. Study-level background: Samples of COVID-19 (acute and convalescent) were obtained from the United States, Italy and Spain. In each case, the material was cDNA or gDNA derived from T cells, B-cell-depleted T cells, or PBMCs.

Material for sequencing was peripheral blood. The receptor comes from a man of 80 years or more with acute or convalescent COVID-19. J is TRBJ2-7 and V is TRBV7-8; TRBD2 matches at 7 bases. CDR3 nucleotide sequence: TGTGCCAGCAGCGGCCAGTGGCTAGCGGAGAGCGAGCAGTACTTC. This translates into CASSGQWLAESEQYF. The complete variable domain, with remaining parts taken from reference TRBV7-8 and TRBJ2-7, reads GAGVSQSPRYKVAKRGQDVALRCDPISGHVSLFWYQQALGQGPEFLTYFQNEAQLDKSGLPSDRFFAERPEGSVSTLKIQRTQQEDSAVYLCASSGQWLAESEQYFGPGTRLTVT.